This T cell receptor beta chain was obtained from a study of CD8 T cells in Susac syndrome. Random hexamers served to reverse transcribe roughly 0.45 to 1 ug RNA. By means of immunoSEQ multiplex PCR, TCR beta CDR3 spanning 54 Vbeta and 13 Jbeta underwent amplification. Using its own MiXCR run on the immunoSEQ multiplex PCR reads, TCRdb lists one record per CDR3 protein. The data show some 450,000 distinct CDR3 sequences, 75% to 90% seen once. CD8+ and CD4+ T cells taken from blood had their TCR beta sequenced. Germline trimming cut 0 bases from V and 7 bases from J; bases unmatched to any gene: 4. The CDR3 is 13 residues long. CDR1 is DFQATT and CDR2 is SNEGSKA in the germline V gene (reference sequence).

Source material: CD8+ T cells from PBMCs. The clonotype comes from a human donor with multiple sclerosis. V gene TRBV20-1 combines with J gene TRBJ2-3; 7 nucleotides agree with TRBD1. In nucleotides, the CDR3 is TGCAGTGCTAGAGATACAGGGGCATATACGCAGTATTTT. Translating gives CSARDTGAYTQYF.